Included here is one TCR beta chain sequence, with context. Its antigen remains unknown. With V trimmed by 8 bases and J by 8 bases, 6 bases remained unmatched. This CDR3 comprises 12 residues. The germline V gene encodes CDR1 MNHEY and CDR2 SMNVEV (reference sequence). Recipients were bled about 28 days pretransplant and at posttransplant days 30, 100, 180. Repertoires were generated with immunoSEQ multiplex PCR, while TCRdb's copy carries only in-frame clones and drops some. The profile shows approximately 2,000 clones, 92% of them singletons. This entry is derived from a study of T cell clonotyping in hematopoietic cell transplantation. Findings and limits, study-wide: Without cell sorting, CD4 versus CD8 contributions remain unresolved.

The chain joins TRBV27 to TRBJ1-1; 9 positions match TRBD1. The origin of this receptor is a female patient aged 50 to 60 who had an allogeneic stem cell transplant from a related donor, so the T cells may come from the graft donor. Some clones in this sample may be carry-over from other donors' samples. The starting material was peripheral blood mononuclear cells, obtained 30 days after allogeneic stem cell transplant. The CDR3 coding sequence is TGTGCCAGCCGCACAGGGGGCGGGGAAGCTTTCTTT. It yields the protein CASRTGGGEAFF.